What follows are 29 T cell receptor beta chains derived from one specimen sequenced in a study of regulatory T cells in long-lasting Graves disease. CDR3-region Arm-PCR and iRepertoire HTBI primers produced the TCR beta libraries. In TCRdb, the multiplex PCR reads were re-called with MiXCR into one record per CDR3 protein. The sample has about 500,000 distinct CDR3 sequences; 9.5% to 15% are singletons. As to time point: newly diagnosed GD, antithyroid drugs for less than 3 months. After RNA was extracted from PBMCs, the TCR library was made from it. The sample was also reused in another study, on T cells in Graves' hyperthyroidism and ophthalmopathy.

The source was peripheral blood mononuclear cells (PBMCs), collected at new diagnosis, from a patient treated with antithyroid drugs. The source of these receptors is a woman in her 30s with Graves disease.

This clonotype was recorded many times. V gene TRBV19 combines with J gene TRBJ2-7; D uncertain. Trimming cost V 6 bases and J 0 bases, with 12 bases left between them. The CDR3 sequence is 14 residues long. The germline gives CDR1 LNHDA, CDR2 SQIVND (reference sequence). For the CDR3, the DNA is TGTGCCAGTAGGCCAGAGACCGCCTCCTACGAGCAGTACTTC. This codes for CASRPETASYEQYF.

This clonotype was counted many times. The DNA of the CDR3 is TGTGCCAGTGGGGGCGGGAGGCGACCCTACGAGCAGTACTTC. Its protein product is CASGGGRRPYEQYF. The gene calls are TRBV7-9 and TRBJ2-7, with TRBD2 matching over 8 bases. Germline CDR1 is SEHNR and CDR2 is FQNEAQ (reference sequence). The CDR3 loop spans 14 amino acids. With 9 bases clipped from V and 2 bases from J, the junction kept 9 bases outside the gene matches.

This clonotype was recorded many times. The CDR3 region has the DNA TGTGCCAGCTCACCAGCTGGGCTAGGCTATAATTCACCCCTCCACTTT. The encoded protein is CASSPAGLGYNSPLHF. The chain uses TRBV18 and TRBJ1-6; D remains unclear. CDR1 and CDR2 from the germline V gene are KGHSH and LQKENI. The CDR3 contains 16 residues. V lost 2 bases and J 3 bases, leaving 11 bases between the germline ends. The whole variable domain, filled in from reference TRBV18 and TRBJ1-6, reads NAGVMQNPRHLVRRRGQEARLRCSPMKGHSHVYWYRQLPEEGLKFMVYLQKENIIDESGMPKERFSAEFPKEGPSILRIQQVVRGDSAAYFCASSPAGLGYNSPLHFGNGTRLTVT.

The sample holds many counts of this clonotype. The chain uses TRBV11-3 and TRBJ2-1, with 9 positions matching TRBD2. CDR3 length equals 18 residues. From germline, CDR1 is SGHNT and CDR2 YENEEA. Trimming removed 3 bases from V and 8 bases from J; junction bases left unmatched: 17. The CDR3 DNA sequence: TGTGCCAGCAGCTTCTCCGGACCCCTAGCGGGATCCTCCGATGAGCAGTTCTTC. Translated, it gives CASSFSGPLAGSSDEQFF.

This clonotype was detected many times. The gene calls are TRBV15 and TRBJ2-1, with TRBD2 matching over 7 bases. The CDR3 is made up of 15 amino acids. J gave up 3 bases and V 4 bases, and 6 bases lay outside the gene matches. CDR1 is LNHNV, CDR2 YYDKDF, per germline (reference sequence). This CDR3 is CATSTGRERYNEQFF. CDR3 nucleotide sequence: TGTGCCACCAGCACGGGGCGGGAGCGCTACAATGAGCAGTTCTTC.

This clonotype was counted at least ten times. The chain joins TRBV25-1 to TRBJ2-7, with a weak D call TRBD1 (5 bases). Looked up from germline, CDR1 is MGHDK and CDR2 is SYGVNS. V was clipped by 9 bases and J by 4 bases, with 25 bases between them. This CDR3 has 16 residues. The CDR3 sequence is CARKYQGSSEVYEQYF. CDR3 nucleotide sequence: TGTGCCAGAAAATATCAGGGATCTTCGGAAGTATACGAGCAGTACTTC.

In this sample, this clonotype turned up many times. J is TRBJ2-3 and V is TRBV20-1, with no clear D. CDR3 length: 11 amino acids. The V and J ends lost 1 base and 5 bases respectively, with 4 bases between them. The germline CDR1 and CDR2 sequences are DFQATT and SNEGSKA (reference sequence). CDR3 loop: CSARGGDTQYF. DNA of the CDR3: TGCAGTGCTAGAGGAGGAGATACGCAGTATTTT.

In its sample, this clonotype was seen many times. The chain combines TRBV12-3 or TRBV12-4 with TRBJ2-5, with a possible D match to TRBD2 (6 bases). Trimming took off 4 bases at V and 2 bases at J, with 14 bases between the two ends. This CDR3 is 15 amino acids long. CDR3 nucleotide sequence: TGTGCCAGCAGTTCCTTCCGGGACTCGCAAGAGACCCAGTACTTC. Protein product: CASSSFRDSQETQYF.

The chain links TRBV12-3 or TRBV12-4 to TRBJ2-1; 13 positions agree with TRBD2. The CDR3 covers 15 residues. The J segment lost 10 bases and the V segment lost 6 bases, leaving 9 bases of the junction unmatched. The CDR3 here is CASSRTSGRAREQFF. The CDR3, as DNA: TGTGCCAGCAGCCGTACTAGCGGGAGGGCGCGGGAGCAGTTCTTC.

This clonotype was picked up many times. The J gene is TRBJ1-6, the V gene TRBV27; TRBD1 might be the D (5 bases). Between the trimmed V and J ends, which lost 1 base and 6 bases, there was a span of 10 bases. In germline, CDR1 is MNHEY, CDR2 SMNVEV (reference sequence). The CDR3 is 15 amino acids. The CDR3 loop reads CASSLLPGTNSPLHF. The CDR3 region has the DNA TGTGCCAGCAGTTTATTGCCGGGGACTAATTCACCCCTCCACTTT.

This clonotype was seen ten or more times. The chain links TRBV9 to TRBJ2-1; 8 bases are a match to TRBD2. V lost 4 bases and J lost 14; bases outside the gene matches: 8. The CDR3 runs 12 residues. The V gene's germline CDR1 is SGDLS and CDR2 YYNGEE. The DNA of the CDR3 is TGTGCCAGCAGCCGTGACGGGAGGGTTAAGTTCTTC. This translates into CASSRDGRVKFF.

This clonotype was counted ten times or more. The V call is TRBV5-1, the J call TRBJ2-6; 12 nucleotides line up with TRBD1. The V segment lost 3 bases and the J segment 6 bases; nucleotides outside the gene matches: 7. From germline, CDR1 is SGHRS and CDR2 YFSETQ. The CDR3 loop spans 17 amino acids. For the CDR3, the DNA is TGCGCCAGCAGCTCCAGGGGACAGGGGGCGGAGGCCAACGTCCTGACTTTC. This codes for CASSSRGQGAEANVLTF.

In this sample, this clonotype turned up many times. The chain links TRBV12-3 or TRBV12-4 to TRBJ2-1, with 11 nucleotides matching TRBD2. CDR3 length: 18 amino acids. Unmatched junction bases numbered 17, after V lost 8 bases and J lost 5 bases. CDR3 in DNA: TGTGCCAGCCTGGTTGCTGCGGGTAGCGGGAGGGTAAACAATGAGCAGTTCTTC. Its protein is CASLVAAGSGRVNNEQFF.

This clonotype showed up many times. V gene TRBV12-3 or TRBV12-4 combines with J gene TRBJ2-2; possibly TRBD2 for D (5 bases). The CDR3 contains 12 residues. V was shortened by 11 bases and J by 4 bases, with 11 bases between the two germline ends. This CDR3 is CALVSGTGELFF. As DNA, the CDR3 is TGTGCCCTGGTGAGCGGCACCGGGGAGCTGTTTTTT.

This clonotype was counted at least ten times. The chain couples TRBV6-1 to TRBJ2-1, with 7 bases fitting TRBD1. The CDR3 consists of 15 residues. Per the germline V gene, CDR1 is MNHNS and CDR2 is SASEGT. With 4 bases clipped from V and 7 bases from J, the junction kept 10 bases outside the gene matches. The CDR3 sequence: CASSVEGAIGNEQFF. For the CDR3, the DNA is TGTGCCAGCAGTGTTGAGGGGGCGATTGGAAATGAGCAGTTCTTC.

Remarks on this clonotype: This sequence is one base from a far larger clone and is likely a read error. The chain is built from TRBV7-9 and TRBJ1-1; 7 positions match TRBD1. J gave up 0 bases and V 4 bases, and 8 bases lay outside the gene matches. CDR1 and CDR2 from the germline V gene are SEHNR and FQNEAQ (reference sequence). The CDR3 is made up of 16 amino acids. The CDR3 protein is CASSSGPGQMNTEAFF. Written as DNA, the CDR3 is TGTGCCAGCAGCTCCGGACCGGGACAGATGAACACTGAAGCTTTCTTT.

This clonotype was recorded at least ten times. The chain carries TRBV27 and TRBJ2-2, with TRBD2 matching 12 bases. The germline CDR1 and CDR2 sequences are MNHEY and SMNVEV (reference sequence). J gave up 2 bases and V 2 bases, and 9 bases lay outside the gene matches. CDR3 length: 19 residues. The CDR3 sequence is CASSLRLAGGPRNTGELFF. The CDR3 coding sequence is TGTGCCAGCAGTTTACGGCTAGCGGGAGGGCCTAGAAACACCGGGGAGCTGTTTTTT.

J is TRBJ2-7 and V is TRBV12-3 or TRBV12-4; unclear D gene. The CDR3 is made up of 14 amino acids. V lost 2 bases and J lost 5, with 13 bases in between. CDR3 protein: CASSLTRPDDEQYF. The CDR3, as DNA: TGTGCCAGCAGTTTAACACGACCGGACGACGAGCAGTACTTC.

This clonotype occurred many times. The chain carries TRBV12-5 and TRBJ2-1; D not certain. V shed 2 bases and J shed 8 bases, with 13 bases lying between them. CDR1 and CDR2 (germline): LGHNT, FRNRAP. The CDR3 runs 14 residues. The CDR3 sequence is CASGLSRAVHEQFF. CDR3 DNA: TGTGCTAGTGGTTTGTCCCGGGCCGTGCATGAGCAGTTCTTC.

This clonotype has a handful of counts. The V gene is TRBV28, the J gene TRBJ1-1, with TRBD1 matching over 10 bases. The CDR3 contains 13 residues. The germline V gene has CDR1 MDHEN and CDR2 SYDVKM. The ends lost 3 bases at V and 11 bases at J; junction bases unmatched: 6. The CDR3 spells CASSFRGTGDAFF. The CDR3 DNA follows: TGTGCCAGCAGTTTTCGAGGGACAGGGGACGCTTTCTTT.

The gene calls are TRBV14 and TRBJ2-7; 7 bases agree with TRBD2. Unmatched junction bases numbered 9, after V lost 3 bases and J lost 4 bases. This CDR3 has 15 residues. Germline lookup yields CDR1 SGHDN and CDR2 FVKESK. CDR3: CASSQRHGRIYEQYF. In DNA, the CDR3 is TGTGCCAGCAGCCAGAGACACGGGAGGATTTACGAGCAGTACTTC. Full variable domain (missing parts from reference TRBV14 and TRBJ2-7): EAGVTQFPSHSVIEKGQTVTLRCDPISGHDNLYWYRRVMGKEIKFLLHFVKESKQDESGMPNNRFLAERTGGTYSTLKVQPAELEDSGVYFCASSQRHGRIYEQYFGPGTRLTVT.

This clonotype occurred many times. The chain has TRBV5-1 and TRBJ1-1, with D uncertain. CDR1 is SGHRS and CDR2 is YFSETQ in the germline V gene. Between the trimmed V and J ends, which lost 7 bases and 2 bases, there was a span of 12 bases. The CDR3 totals 13 residues. CDR3 coding DNA: TGCGCCAGCGCCATGCAGAGTAACACTGAAGCTTTCTTT. Its translation is CASAMQSNTEAFF.

At least ten counts were recorded for this clonotype. The chain is built from TRBV7-2 and TRBJ1-1; D may be TRBD1 (5 bases). Germline V gene lookup returns CDR1 SGHTA and CDR2 FQGNSA. Trimming left V 4 bases short and J 1 base short, with 13 bases between. The CDR3 spans 15 residues. CDR3 nucleotide sequence: TGTGCCAGCAGCTCGGGGGGATACCGGAACACTGAAGCTTTCTTT. Residues: CASSSGGYRNTEAFF.

This clonotype was picked up a small number of times. The V and J genes are TRBV20-1 and TRBJ2-1; the match to TRBD2 covers 12 bases. Germline CDR1 is DFQATT and CDR2 is SNEGSKA (reference sequence). The CDR3 has 14 amino acids. V shed 5 bases, J shed 9 bases, and the junction held 8 bases outside the gene matches. The CDR3 sequence: CSAEGLAGTPEQFF. CDR3 sequence (DNA): TGCAGTGCTGAAGGACTAGCGGGAACCCCTGAGCAGTTCTTC.

Ten or more counts support this clonotype. The rearrangement joins TRBV3-1 to TRBJ1-1, with D tentatively TRBD1 (5 bases). CDR3 size: 17 residues. V lost 5 bases, J lost 4 bases, and 23 bases lay in between. CDR1 is LGHDT and CDR2 is YNNKEL in the germline V gene (reference sequence). The CDR3 nucleotides are TGTGCCAGCAGCGATCTTCGGGACTCGTATTCGAGCACTGAAGCTTTCTTT. It codes for CASSDLRDSYSSTEAFF.

This clonotype was seen many times. The chain joins TRBV2 to TRBJ1-1; D unclear. The CDR3 has 15 residues. The germline gives CDR1 SNHLY, CDR2 FYNNEI. V shed 2 bases and J shed 1 base, with 11 bases lying between them. The CDR3 nucleotides are TGTGCCAGCAGTGAATTGGGCAGCTCGAACACTGAAGCTTTCTTT. Translation: CASSELGSSNTEAFF. Full variable domain (rest looked up from reference TRBV2 and TRBJ1-1): EPEVTQTPSHQVTQMGQEVILRCVPISNHLYFYWYRQILGQKVEFLVSFYNNEISEKSEIFDDQFSVERPDGSNFTLKIRSTKLEDSAMYFCASSELGSSNTEAFFGQGTRLTVV.

The chain has TRBV20-1 and TRBJ1-6, with a possible D match to TRBD1 (5 bases). V was shortened by 7 bases and J by 8 bases, with 21 bases between the two germline ends. The germline V gene has CDR1 DFQATT and CDR2 SNEGSKA (reference sequence). The CDR3 consists of 15 residues. The CDR3 DNA sequence: TGCAGTGTTACGGGTTGGGGGAGCTCAGATTCACCCCTCCACTTT. Its protein is CSVTGWGSSDSPLHF.

This clonotype was found a few times. This chain uses TRBV7-9 with TRBJ2-1; TRBD2 agrees at 10 bases. J was trimmed by 6 bases and V by 5 bases; bases with no gene match: 7. This CDR3 has 15 amino acids. Germline-derived CDR1 and CDR2 are SEHNR and FQNEAQ (reference sequence). The CDR3 region is CASSRGVAGGNEQFF. The DNA of the CDR3 is TGTGCCAGCAGCCGTGGGGTAGCGGGAGGCAATGAGCAGTTCTTC.

The chain couples TRBV19 to TRBJ2-7, with D tentatively TRBD2 (5 bases). The CDR3 consists of 14 residues. The V and J ends lost 2 bases and 6 bases respectively, with 14 bases between them. The germline CDR1 and CDR2 sequences are LNHDA and SQIVND (reference sequence). CDR3 bases: TGTGCCAGTAGTATAAAAACAGACCTAGCCGAGCAGTACTTC. Translating it yields CASSIKTDLAEQYF.